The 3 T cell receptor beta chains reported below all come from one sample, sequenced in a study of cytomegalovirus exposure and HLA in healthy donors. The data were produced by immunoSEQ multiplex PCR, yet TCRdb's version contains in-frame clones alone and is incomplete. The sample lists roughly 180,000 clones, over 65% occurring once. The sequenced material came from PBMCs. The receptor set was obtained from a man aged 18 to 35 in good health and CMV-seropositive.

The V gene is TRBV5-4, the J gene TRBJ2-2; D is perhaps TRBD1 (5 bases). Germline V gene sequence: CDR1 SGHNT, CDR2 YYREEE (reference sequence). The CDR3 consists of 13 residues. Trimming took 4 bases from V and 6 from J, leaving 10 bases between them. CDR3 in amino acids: CASSIGVPGELFF. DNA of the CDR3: TGTGCCAGCAGCATAGGGGTGCCCGGGGAGCTGTTTTTT.

CDR3 sequence reads: CAWSRTGFFAEAFF. DNA of the CDR3: TGTGCCTGGAGTCGGACAGGCTTTTTCGCTGAAGCTTTCTTT. The chain uses TRBV30 and TRBJ1-1; 7 nucleotides align to TRBD1. J lost 6 bases, V lost 2 bases, and 9 bases had no gene match. The CDR3 has 14 residues. Germline loops: CDR1 GTSNPN, CDR2 SVGIG (reference sequence).

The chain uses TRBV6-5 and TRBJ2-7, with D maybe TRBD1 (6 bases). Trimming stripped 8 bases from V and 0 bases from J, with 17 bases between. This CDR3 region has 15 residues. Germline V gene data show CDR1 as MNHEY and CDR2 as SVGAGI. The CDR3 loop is CASARQAESSYEQYF. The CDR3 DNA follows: TGTGCCAGCGCCCGACAGGCTGAAAGCTCCTACGAGCAGTACTTC.